This T cell receptor beta chain was identified in a study of blood T cell repertoires in COVID-19. Looking at the study overall: PBMCs, B-cell-depleted T cells, or T cells provided the cDNA or gDNA that made up the material.

Repertoires were generated with immunoSEQ multiplex PCR, while TCRdb's copy carries only in-frame clones and drops some. Of about 84,000 clones in the sample, more than 80% were seen once. From germline, CDR1 is MDHEN and CDR2 SYDVKM. The germline V and J ends were trimmed by 5 bases and 3 bases, with 11 bases remaining between them. The CDR3 is made up of 13 amino acids. This chain uses TRBV28 with TRBJ2-7; no firm D call. Sample: peripheral blood. This clonotype was obtained from a woman aged 80 or older with acute or convalescent COVID-19. CDR3 DNA: TGTGCCAGCAGTCCTCCTCCCTTCTACGAGCAGTACTTC. It encodes CASSPPPFYEQYF.